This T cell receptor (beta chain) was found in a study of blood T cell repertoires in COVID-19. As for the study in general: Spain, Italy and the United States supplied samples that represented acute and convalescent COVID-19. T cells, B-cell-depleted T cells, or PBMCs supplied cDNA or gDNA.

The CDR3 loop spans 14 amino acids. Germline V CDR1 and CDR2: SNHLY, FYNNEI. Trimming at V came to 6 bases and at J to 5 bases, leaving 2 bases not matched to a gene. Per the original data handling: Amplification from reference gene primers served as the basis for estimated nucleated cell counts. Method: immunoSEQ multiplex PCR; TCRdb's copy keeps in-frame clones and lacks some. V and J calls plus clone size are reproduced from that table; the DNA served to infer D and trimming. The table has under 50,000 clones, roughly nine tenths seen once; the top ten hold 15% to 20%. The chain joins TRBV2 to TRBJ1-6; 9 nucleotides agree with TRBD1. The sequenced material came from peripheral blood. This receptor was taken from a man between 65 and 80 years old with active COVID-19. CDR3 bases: TGTGCCAGCAGACAGGGGGCGCATAATTCACCCCTCCACTTT. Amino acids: CASRQGAHNSPLHF.